This record concerns one T cell receptor (beta chain) sequence. Germline V CDR1 and CDR2: PRHDT, FYEKMQ (reference sequence). J lost 5 bases, V lost 7 bases, and 18 bases had no gene match. CDR3 length: 18 amino acids. Measured with immunoSEQ multiplex PCR; TCRdb has only the in-frame clones, and not every one. The top ten hold over 8% of the sample, which has about 280,000 clones, around nine tenths seen once. The entry originates in a study of blood T cell repertoires in COVID-19. As for the study in general: COVID-19 samples collected from the United States, Italy and Spain covered acute and convalescent phases.

The sequence was obtained from a man in his forties or fifties with active or convalescent COVID-19. Material for sequencing was peripheral blood. This chain uses TRBV13 with TRBJ2-3, with 10 nucleotides matching TRBD1. For the CDR3, the DNA is TGTGCCAGCACCACCCGCTCGGGCGGGACAGGGGTTGTAGATACGCAGTATTTT. It specifies CASTTRSGGTGVVDTQYF.